Each of the 8 T cell receptor beta chains below was sequenced from the same sample in a study of T cell changes during pregnancy in multiple sclerosis. Assay used: immunoSEQ multiplex PCR; TCRdb lists only in-frame clones, some missing. The table has about 77,000 clones, approximately 94% seen once. The sequences come from peripheral blood, collected after pregnancy. The receptors here all came from a female donor in good health, enrolled as a control in a pregnancy study.

This chain links TRBV15 with TRBJ2-1; 10 nucleotides match TRBD1. This CDR3 is 18 amino acids long. Germline assignment: CDR1 LNHNV and CDR2 YYDKDF (reference sequence). V was pared by 0 bases and J by 6 bases, with 11 bases of the junction left unmatched. Written as DNA, the CDR3 is TGTGCCACCAGCAGAGATCCTCTTGGACAGGGGGTCGGCAATGAGCAGTTCTTC. It yields the protein CATSRDPLGQGVGNEQFF. Full variable domain (missing parts from reference TRBV15 and TRBJ2-1): DAMVIQNPRYQVTQFGKPVTLSCSQTLNHNVMYWYQQKSSQAPKLLFHYYDKDFNNEADTPDNFQSRRPNTSFCFLDIRSPGLGDTAMYLCATSRDPLGQGVGNEQFFGPGTRLTVL.

The V and J genes are TRBV28 and TRBJ2-2, with 8 nucleotides matching TRBD1. The CDR3 consists of 15 residues. The germline V gene encodes CDR1 MDHEN and CDR2 SYDVKM. With V trimmed by 6 bases and J by 5 bases, 8 bases remained unmatched. The CDR3: CASSFPGQVTGELFF. The DNA of the CDR3 is TGTGCCAGCAGCTTCCCGGGACAGGTGACCGGGGAGCTGTTTTTT. The variable domain in full, with the rest retrieved from reference TRBV28 and TRBJ2-2, is DVKVTQSSRYLVKRTGEKVFLECVQDMDHENMFWYRQDPGLGLRLIYFSYDVKMKEKGDIPEGYSVSREKKERFSLILESASTNQTSMYLCASSFPGQVTGELFFGEGSRLTVL.

CDR3: CASSLVENQPQHF. The CDR3 DNA reads TGTGCCAGCAGCTTAGTCGAGAATCAGCCCCAGCATTTT. The gene calls are TRBV7-8 and TRBJ1-5; no clear D. CDR1 and CDR2 from the germline V gene are SGHVS and FQNEAQ. The CDR3 length is 13 residues. V was cut by 1 base and J by 4 bases, with 5 bases left in between.

This clone was seen a few times. The chain combines TRBV28 with TRBJ1-1; 10 bases match TRBD1. The germline CDR1 and CDR2 sequences are MDHEN and SYDVKM. The CDR3 covers 15 residues. J lost 1 base, V lost 7 bases, and 6 bases had no gene match. Here the CDR3 DNA reads TGTGCCAGCAAAGGGACAGGGGATGGGAACACTGAAGCTTTCTTT. Translation: CASKGTGDGNTEAFF.

V gene TRBV6-5 combines with J gene TRBJ1-1; 7 bases fit TRBD1. Germline V gene lookup returns CDR1 MNHEY and CDR2 SVGAGI. The CDR3 loop spans 13 amino acids. V shed 2 bases and J 11 bases; nucleotides not matched to a gene: 8. The DNA for the CDR3 is TGTGCCAGCAGTTACATAAAAGGGGGCGACGCTTTCTTT. Encoded protein: CASSYIKGGDAFF.

The chain is built from TRBV7-9 and TRBJ2-7; D might be TRBD1 (6 bases). Germline CDR1 SEHNR, CDR2 FQNEAQ (reference sequence). The CDR3 spans 14 residues. Trimming took 5 bases from V and 3 from J, leaving 14 bases between them. CDR3 in amino acids: CASSQGRVDYEQYF. As DNA, the CDR3 is TGTGCCAGCAGCCAGGGGCGGGTGGACTACGAGCAGTACTTC.

The CDR3 bases are TGTGCCAGTAGTATTGGGCTAGCAGACATTCAGTACTTC. Translation gives CASSIGLADIQYF. The chain combines TRBV19 with TRBJ2-4, with a possible D match to TRBD2 (5 bases). Trimming removed 3 bases from V and 8 bases from J, with 11 bases in between. The CDR3 loop spans 13 amino acids. Germline V gene lookup returns CDR1 LNHDA and CDR2 SQIVND (reference sequence).

The chain employs TRBV5-1 and TRBJ2-3, with TRBD2 matching 9 bases. The CDR3 totals 19 residues. Looked up from germline, CDR1 is SGHRS and CDR2 is YFSETQ. V shed 1 base and J 2 bases; nucleotides not matched to a gene: 14. The CDR3 is CASSLRGTSFLGVTDTQYF. The CDR3 coding sequence is TGCGCCAGCAGCTTGAGGGGGACTAGCTTCCTAGGTGTCACAGATACGCAGTATTTT.